This entry features one T cell receptor (beta chain) sequence. The data were obtained in a study of T cell changes during pregnancy in multiple sclerosis. Profiled with immunoSEQ multiplex PCR; TCRdb holds only in-frame clones, not every one. The sample lists about 42,000 clones; about 91% were seen once. Germline V gene lookup returns CDR1 LGHNA and CDR2 YNFKEQ. Trimming cost V 0 bases and J 3 bases, with 9 bases left between them. The CDR3 covers 15 residues. The chain carries TRBV4-2 and TRBJ2-1; the D gene is possibly TRBD1 (5 bases). The sequenced sample was CD4+ T cells from peripheral blood mononuclear cells, obtained after pregnancy. This TCR was recovered from a female donor in good health, enrolled as a control in a pregnancy study. The CDR3 is CASSQDGRVYNEQFF. CDR3 bases: TGTGCCAGCAGCCAAGATGGCAGGGTCTACAATGAGCAGTTCTTC.